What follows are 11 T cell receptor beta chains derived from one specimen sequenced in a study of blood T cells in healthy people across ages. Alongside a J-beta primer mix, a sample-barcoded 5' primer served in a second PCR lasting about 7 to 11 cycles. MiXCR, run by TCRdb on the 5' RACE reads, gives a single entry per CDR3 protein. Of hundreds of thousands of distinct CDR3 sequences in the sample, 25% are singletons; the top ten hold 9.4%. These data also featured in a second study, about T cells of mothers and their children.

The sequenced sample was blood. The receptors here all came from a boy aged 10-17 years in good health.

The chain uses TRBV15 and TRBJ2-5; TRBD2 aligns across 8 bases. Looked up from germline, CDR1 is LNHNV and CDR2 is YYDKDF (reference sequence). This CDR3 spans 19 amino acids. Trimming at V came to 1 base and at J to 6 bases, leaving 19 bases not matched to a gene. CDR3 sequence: CATSRGNGGIGSGKKTQYF. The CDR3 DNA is TGTGCCACCAGCAGAGGGAATGGGGGTATCGGTAGCGGGAAAAAGACCCAGTACTTC.

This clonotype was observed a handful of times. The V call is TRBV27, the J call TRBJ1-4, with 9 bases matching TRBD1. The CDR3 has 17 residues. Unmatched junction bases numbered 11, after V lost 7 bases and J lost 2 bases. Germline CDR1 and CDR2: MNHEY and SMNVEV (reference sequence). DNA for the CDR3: TGTGCCAGCAAGACCGGGACAGGGATTGAGACTAATGAAAAACTGTTTTTT. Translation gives CASKTGTGIETNEKLFF.

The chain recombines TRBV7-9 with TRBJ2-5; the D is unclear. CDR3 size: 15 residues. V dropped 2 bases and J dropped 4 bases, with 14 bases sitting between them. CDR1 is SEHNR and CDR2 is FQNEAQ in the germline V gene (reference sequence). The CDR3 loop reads CASSLLPDVGETQYF. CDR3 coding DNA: TGTGCCAGCAGCTTATTGCCAGACGTGGGAGAGACCCAGTACTTC.

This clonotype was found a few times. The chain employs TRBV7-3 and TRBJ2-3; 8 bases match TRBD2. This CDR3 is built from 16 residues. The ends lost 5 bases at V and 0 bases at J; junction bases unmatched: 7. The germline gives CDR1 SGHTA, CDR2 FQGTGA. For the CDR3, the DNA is TGTGCCAGCAGCCCTAGACTAGCGCCTAGCACAGATACGCAGTATTTT. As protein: CASSPRLAPSTDTQYF. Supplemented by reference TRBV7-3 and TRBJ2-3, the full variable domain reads GAGVSQTPSNKVTEKGKYVELRCDPISGHTALYWYRQSLGQGPEFLIYFQGTGAADDSGLPNDRFFAVRPEGSVSTLKIQRTERGDSAVYLCASSPRLAPSTDTQYFGPGTRLTVL.

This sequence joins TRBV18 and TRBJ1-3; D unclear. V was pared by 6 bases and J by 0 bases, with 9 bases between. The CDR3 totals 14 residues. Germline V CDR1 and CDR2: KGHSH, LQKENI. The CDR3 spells CASSGRSSGNTIYF. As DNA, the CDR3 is TGTGCCAGCTCCGGCAGATCCTCTGGAAACACCATATATTTT.

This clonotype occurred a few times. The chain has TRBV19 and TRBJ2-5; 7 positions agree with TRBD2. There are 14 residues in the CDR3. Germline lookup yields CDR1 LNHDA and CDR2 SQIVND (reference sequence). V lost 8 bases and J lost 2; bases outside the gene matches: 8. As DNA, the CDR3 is TGTGCCAGTGGTACCACTAGCGCGCAAGAGACCCAGTACTTC. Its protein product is CASGTTSAQETQYF. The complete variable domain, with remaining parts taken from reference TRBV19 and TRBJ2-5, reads DGGITQSPKYLFRKEGQNVTLSCEQNLNHDAMYWYRQDPGQGLRLIYYSQIVNDFQKGDIAEGYSVSREKKESFPLTVTSAQKNPTAFYLCASGTTSAQETQYFGPGTRLLVL.

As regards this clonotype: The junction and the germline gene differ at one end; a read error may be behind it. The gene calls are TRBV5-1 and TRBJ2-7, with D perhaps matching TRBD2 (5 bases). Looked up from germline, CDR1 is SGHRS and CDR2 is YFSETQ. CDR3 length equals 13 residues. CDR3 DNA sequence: TGCGCCGGCAGCCTGGAGGCTTCCTACGAGCAGTACTTC. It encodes CAGSLEASYEQYF.

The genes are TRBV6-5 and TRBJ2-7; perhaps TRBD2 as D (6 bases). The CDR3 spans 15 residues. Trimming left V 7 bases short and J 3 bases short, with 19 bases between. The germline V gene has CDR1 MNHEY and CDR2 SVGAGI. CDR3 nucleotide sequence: TGTGCCAGCAATCTGGACGGGAGTGCAAACTACGAGCAGTACTTC. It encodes CASNLDGSANYEQYF.

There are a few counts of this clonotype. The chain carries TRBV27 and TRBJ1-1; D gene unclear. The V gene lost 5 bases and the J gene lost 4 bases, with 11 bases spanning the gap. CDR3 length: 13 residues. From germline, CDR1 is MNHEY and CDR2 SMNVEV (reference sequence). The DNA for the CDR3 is TGTGCCAGCAGTCCCAGCTTACTCACTGAAGCTTTCTTT. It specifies CASSPSLLTEAFF.

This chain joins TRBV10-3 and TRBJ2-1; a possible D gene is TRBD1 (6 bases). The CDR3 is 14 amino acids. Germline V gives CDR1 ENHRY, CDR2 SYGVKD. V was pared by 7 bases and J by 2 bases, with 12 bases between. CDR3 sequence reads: CAITPQGTYNEQFF. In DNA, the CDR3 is TGTGCCATCACACCACAGGGTACCTACAATGAGCAGTTCTTC.

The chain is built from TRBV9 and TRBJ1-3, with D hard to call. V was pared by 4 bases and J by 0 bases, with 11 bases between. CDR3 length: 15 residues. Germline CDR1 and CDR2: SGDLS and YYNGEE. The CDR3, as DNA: TGTGCCAGCAGCCTCGCGCCCGTCTCTGGAAACACCATATATTTT. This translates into CASSLAPVSGNTIYF.